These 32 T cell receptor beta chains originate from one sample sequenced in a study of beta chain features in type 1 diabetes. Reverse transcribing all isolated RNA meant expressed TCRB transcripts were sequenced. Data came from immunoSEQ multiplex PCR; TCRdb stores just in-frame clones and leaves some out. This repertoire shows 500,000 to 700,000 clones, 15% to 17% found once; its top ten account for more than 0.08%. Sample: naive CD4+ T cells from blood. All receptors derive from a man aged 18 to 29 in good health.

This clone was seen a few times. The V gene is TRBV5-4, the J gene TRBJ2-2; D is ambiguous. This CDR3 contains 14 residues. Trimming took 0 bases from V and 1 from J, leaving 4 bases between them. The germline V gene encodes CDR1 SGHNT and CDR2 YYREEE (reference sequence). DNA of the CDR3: TGTGCCAGCAGCTTGGACATGAACACCGGGGAGCTGTTTTTT. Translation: CASSLDMNTGELFF.

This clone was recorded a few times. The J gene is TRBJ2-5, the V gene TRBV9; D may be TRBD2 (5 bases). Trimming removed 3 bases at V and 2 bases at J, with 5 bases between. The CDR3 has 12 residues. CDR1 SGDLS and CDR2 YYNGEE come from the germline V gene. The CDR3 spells CASSGGQETQYF. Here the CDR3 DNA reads TGTGCCAGCAGCGGAGGGCAAGAGACCCAGTACTTC.

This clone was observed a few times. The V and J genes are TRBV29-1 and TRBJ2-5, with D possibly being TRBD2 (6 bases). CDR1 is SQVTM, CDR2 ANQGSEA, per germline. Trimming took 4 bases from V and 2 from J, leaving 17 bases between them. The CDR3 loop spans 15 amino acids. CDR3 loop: CSVGLSGTQQETQYF. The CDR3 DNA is TGCAGCGTTGGTCTTTCCGGGACTCAGCAAGAGACCCAGTACTTC.

CDR3 sequence reads: CASSLGLSQGETQYF. CDR3 DNA: TGCGCCAGCAGCTTAGGTCTGAGCCAAGGGGAGACCCAGTACTTC. V and J are TRBV5-1 and TRBJ2-5; D remains ambiguous. The CDR3 loop spans 15 amino acids. V lost 2 bases to trimming and J lost 5 bases, with 16 bases between them. The germline CDR1 and CDR2 sequences are SGHRS and YFSETQ.

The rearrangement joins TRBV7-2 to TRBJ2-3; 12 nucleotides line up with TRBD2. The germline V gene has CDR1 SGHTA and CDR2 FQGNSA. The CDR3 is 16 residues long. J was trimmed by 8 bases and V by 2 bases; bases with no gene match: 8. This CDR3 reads CASSLPTSGGRGTQYF. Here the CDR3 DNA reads TGTGCCAGCAGCTTACCCACTAGCGGGGGGAGGGGTACGCAGTATTTT.

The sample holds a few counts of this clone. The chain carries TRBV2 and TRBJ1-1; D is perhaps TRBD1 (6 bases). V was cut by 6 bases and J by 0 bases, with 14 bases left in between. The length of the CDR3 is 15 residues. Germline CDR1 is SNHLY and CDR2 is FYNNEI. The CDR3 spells CASRRGQSMNTEAFF. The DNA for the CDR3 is TGTGCCAGCAGGAGGGGACAAAGTATGAACACTGAAGCTTTCTTT.

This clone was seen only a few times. The CDR3 reads CASSKGYSYEQYF. In DNA, the CDR3 is TGTGCCAGCAGCAAAGGATACTCCTACGAGCAGTACTTC. J is TRBJ2-7 and V is TRBV21-1. TRBV21-1 is annotated as a pseudogene. This CDR3 contains 13 residues.

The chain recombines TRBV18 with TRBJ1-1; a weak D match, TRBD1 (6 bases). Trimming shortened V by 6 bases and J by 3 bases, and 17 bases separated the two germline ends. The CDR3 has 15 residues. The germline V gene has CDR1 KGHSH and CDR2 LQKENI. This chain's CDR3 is CASSGTRIVDTEAFF. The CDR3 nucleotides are TGTGCCAGCTCGGGGACAAGAATAGTGGACACTGAAGCTTTCTTT.

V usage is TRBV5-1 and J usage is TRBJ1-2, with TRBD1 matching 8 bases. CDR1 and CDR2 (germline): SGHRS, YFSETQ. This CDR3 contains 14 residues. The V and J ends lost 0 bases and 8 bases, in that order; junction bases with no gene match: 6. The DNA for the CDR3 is TGCGCCAGCAGCTTGGAAGGACAGGGTGGAGGCTACACCTTC. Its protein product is CASSLEGQGGGYTF.

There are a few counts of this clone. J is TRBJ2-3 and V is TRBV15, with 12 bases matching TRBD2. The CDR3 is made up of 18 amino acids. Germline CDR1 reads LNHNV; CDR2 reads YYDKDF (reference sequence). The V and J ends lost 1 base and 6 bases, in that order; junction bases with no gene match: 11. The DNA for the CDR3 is TGTGCCACCAGCAGAGTTACGGGGCTAGCGGGGGGGCGTGATACGCAGTATTTT. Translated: CATSRVTGLAGGRDTQYF.

The CDR3 DNA follows: TGTGCCAGCAGTGAAGCTTCTGGGGCTTGGACTGAAGCTTTCTTT. Its translation is CASSEASGAWTEAFF. V and J are TRBV6-1 and TRBJ1-1, with D perhaps matching TRBD1 (5 bases). The CDR3 runs 15 residues. Deletions cut 0 bases from V and 5 bases from J, with 13 bases between. Germline V gives CDR1 MNHNS, CDR2 SASEGT.

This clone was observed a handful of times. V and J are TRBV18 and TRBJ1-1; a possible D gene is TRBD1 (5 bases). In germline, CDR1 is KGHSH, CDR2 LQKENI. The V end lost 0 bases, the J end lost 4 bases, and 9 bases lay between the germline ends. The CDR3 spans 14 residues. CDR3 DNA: TGTGCCAGCTCACCACCGGGGGGTGGCACTGAAGCTTTCTTT. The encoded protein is CASSPPGGGTEAFF.

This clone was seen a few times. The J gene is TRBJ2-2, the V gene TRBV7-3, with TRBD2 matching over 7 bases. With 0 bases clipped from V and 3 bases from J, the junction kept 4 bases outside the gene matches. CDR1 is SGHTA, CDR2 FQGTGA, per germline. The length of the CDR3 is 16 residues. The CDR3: CASSLTGGGYTGELFF. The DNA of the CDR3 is TGTGCCAGCAGCTTAACTGGCGGGGGTTACACCGGGGAGCTGTTTTTT.

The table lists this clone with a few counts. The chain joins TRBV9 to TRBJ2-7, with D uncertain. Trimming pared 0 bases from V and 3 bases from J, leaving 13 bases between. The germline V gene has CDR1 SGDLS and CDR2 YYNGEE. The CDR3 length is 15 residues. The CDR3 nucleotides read TGTGCCAGCAGCGTAGACATCGAACCTGTCTACGAGCAGTACTTC. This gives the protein CASSVDIEPVYEQYF.

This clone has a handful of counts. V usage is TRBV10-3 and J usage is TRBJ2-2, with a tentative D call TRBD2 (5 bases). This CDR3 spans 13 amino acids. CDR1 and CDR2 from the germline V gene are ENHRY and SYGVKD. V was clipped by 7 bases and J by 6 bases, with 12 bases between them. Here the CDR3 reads CAITGNDPGELFF. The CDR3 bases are TGTGCCATCACCGGGAACGACCCCGGGGAGCTGTTTTTT.

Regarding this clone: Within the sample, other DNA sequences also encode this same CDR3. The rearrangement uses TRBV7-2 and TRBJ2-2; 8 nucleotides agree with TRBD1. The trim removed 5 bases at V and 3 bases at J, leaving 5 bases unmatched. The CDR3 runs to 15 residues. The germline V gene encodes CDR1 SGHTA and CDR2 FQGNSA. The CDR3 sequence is CASSLRQGHTGELFF. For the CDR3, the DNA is TGTGCCAGCAGCCTACGACAGGGGCACACCGGGGAGCTGTTTTTT. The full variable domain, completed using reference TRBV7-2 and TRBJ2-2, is GAGVSQSPSNKVTEKGKDVELRCDPISGHTALYWYRQSLGQGLEFLIYFQGNSAPDKSGLPSDRFSAERTGGSVSTLTIQRTQQEDSAVYLCASSLRQGHTGELFFGEGSRLTVL.

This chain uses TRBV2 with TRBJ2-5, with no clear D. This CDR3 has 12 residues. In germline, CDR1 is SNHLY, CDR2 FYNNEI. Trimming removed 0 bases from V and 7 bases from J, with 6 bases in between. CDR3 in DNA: TGTGCCAGCAGTGAAGCGCGTGGGACCCAGTACTTC. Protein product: CASSEARGTQYF.

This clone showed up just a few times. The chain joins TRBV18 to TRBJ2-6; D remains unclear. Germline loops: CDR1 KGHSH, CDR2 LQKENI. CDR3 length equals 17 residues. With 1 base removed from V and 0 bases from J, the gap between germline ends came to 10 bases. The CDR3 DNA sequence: TGTGCCAGCTCACCACGTACGGAAAGCTCTGGGGCCAACGTCCTGACTTTC. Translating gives CASSPRTESSGANVLTF.

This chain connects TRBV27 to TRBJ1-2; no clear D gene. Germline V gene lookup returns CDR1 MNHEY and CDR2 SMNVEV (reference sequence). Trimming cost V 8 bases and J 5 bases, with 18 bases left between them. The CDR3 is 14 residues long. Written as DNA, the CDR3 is TGTGCCAGCTCCCCAGCTACAAGGCTATATGGCTACACCTTC. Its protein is CASSPATRLYGYTF.

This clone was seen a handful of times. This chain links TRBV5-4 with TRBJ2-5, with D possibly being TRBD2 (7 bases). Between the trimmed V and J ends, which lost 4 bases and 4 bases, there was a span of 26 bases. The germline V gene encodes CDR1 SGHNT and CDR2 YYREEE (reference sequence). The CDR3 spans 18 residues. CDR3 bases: TGTGCCAGCAGCCCTCCCGGGGGGCCCGTATCCCCTCGAGAGACCCAGTACTTC. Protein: CASSPPGGPVSPRETQYF.

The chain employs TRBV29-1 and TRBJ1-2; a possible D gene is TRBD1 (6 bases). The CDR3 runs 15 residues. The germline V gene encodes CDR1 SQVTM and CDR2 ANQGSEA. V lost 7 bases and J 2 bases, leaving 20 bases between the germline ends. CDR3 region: CSAKLQGGGNYGYTF. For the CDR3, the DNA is TGCAGCGCCAAATTACAGGGAGGTGGGAACTATGGCTACACCTTC.

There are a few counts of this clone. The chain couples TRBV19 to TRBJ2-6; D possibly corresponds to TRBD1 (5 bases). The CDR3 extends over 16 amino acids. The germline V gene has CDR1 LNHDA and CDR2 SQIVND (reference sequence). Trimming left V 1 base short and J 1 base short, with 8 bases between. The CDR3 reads CASSIGTGSGANVLTF. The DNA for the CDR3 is TGTGCCAGTAGTATAGGTACAGGTTCTGGGGCCAACGTCCTGACTTTC.

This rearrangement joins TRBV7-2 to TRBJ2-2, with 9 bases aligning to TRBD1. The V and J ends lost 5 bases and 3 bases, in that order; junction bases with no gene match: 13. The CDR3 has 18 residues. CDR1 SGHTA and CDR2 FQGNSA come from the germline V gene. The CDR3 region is CASSPRAGTGFYTGELFF. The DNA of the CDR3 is TGTGCCAGCAGCCCCAGGGCTGGGACAGGGTTTTACACCGGGGAGCTGTTTTTT.

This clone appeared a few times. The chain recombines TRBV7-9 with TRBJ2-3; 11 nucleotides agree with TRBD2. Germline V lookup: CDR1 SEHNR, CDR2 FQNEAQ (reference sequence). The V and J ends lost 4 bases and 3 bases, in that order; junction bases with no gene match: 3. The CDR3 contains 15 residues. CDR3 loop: CASSSGTSGTDTQYF. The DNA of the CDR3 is TGTGCCAGCAGCTCCGGGACTAGCGGAACAGATACGCAGTATTTT.

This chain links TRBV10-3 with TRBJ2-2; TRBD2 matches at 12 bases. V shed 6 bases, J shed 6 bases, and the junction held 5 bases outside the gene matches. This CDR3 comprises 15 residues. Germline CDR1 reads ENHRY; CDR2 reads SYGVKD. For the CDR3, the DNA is TGTGCCATCAGCCGACTAGCGGGAGTCGCCGGGGAGCTGTTTTTT. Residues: CAISRLAGVAGELFF.

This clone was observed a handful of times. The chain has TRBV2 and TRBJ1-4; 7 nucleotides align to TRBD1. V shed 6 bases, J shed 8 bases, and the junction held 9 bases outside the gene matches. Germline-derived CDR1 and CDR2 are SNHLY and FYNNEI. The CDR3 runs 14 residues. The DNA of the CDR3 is TGTGCCAGCAGACCGACAGGGCAAAACGAAAAACTGTTTTTT. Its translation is CASRPTGQNEKLFF. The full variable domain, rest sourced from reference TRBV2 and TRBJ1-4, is EPEVTQTPSHQVTQMGQEVILRCVPISNHLYFYWYRQILGQKVEFLVSFYNNEISEKSEIFDDQFSVERPDGSNFTLKIRSTKLEDSAMYFCASRPTGQNEKLFFGSGTQLSVL.

This CDR3 reads CAWNLNKNTIYF. CDR3 nucleotides: TGTGCCTGGAATCTGAATAAAAACACCATATATTTT. The chain employs TRBV30 and TRBJ1-3; no clear D. The V end was cut by 4 bases, the J end by 6 bases, with 10 bases between. Germline lookup yields CDR1 GTSNPN and CDR2 SVGIG (reference sequence). The length of the CDR3 is 12 residues.

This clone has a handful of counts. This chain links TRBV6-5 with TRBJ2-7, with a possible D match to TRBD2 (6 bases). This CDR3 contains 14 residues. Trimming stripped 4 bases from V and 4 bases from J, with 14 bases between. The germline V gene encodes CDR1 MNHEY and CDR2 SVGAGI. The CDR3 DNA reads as TGTGCCAGCAGTTCTCCTAGCGAAATGTACGAGCAGTACTTC. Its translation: CASSSPSEMYEQYF.

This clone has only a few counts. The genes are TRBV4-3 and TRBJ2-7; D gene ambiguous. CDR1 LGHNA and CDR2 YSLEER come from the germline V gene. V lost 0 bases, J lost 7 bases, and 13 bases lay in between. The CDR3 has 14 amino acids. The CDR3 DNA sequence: TGCGCCAGCAGCCAAGACTTGGGGTATTGGGAGCAGTACTTC. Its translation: CASSQDLGYWEQYF.

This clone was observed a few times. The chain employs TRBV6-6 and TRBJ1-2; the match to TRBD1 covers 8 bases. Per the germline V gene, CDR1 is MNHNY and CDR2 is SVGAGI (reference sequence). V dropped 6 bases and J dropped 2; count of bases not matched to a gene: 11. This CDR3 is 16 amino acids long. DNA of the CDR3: TGTGCCAGCAGCCCACCTGGGGGACAGGCGAACTATGGCTACACCTTC. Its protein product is CASSPPGGQANYGYTF.

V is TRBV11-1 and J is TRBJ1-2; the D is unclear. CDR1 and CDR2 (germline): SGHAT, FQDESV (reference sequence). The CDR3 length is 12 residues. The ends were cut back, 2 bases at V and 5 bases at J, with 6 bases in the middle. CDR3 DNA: TGTGCCAGCAGCTTATTGGAATATGGCTACACCTTC. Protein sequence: CASSLLEYGYTF.

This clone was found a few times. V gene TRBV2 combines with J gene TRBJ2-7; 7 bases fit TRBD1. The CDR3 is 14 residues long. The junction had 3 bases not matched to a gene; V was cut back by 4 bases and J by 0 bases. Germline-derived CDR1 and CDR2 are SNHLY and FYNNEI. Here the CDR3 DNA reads TGTGCCAGCAGTGGGCAGGGGGTCTCCTACGAGCAGTACTTC. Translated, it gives CASSGQGVSYEQYF.